The T cell receptor beta chain under discussion was sequenced for a study of cytomegalovirus exposure and HLA in healthy donors. 60 Vbeta and 13 Jbeta primers were used in PCR. Using immunoSEQ multiplex PCR, the repertoire was profiled, and TCRdb retains in-frame clones only, with some absent. In total, the table holds about 110,000 clones. The CDR3 covers 18 residues. CDR1 is MGHRA and CDR2 is YSYEKL in the germline V gene. The V segment lost 0 bases and the J segment 5 bases; nucleotides outside the gene matches: 11. This sequence originates from a man aged 50-60 years in good health and CMV-seronegative. Sequencing used PBMCs. The genes are TRBV4-1 and TRBJ2-3; 10 bases are shared with TRBD2. The CDR3 region is CASSQERAAGGLRDTQYF. CDR3 in DNA: TGCGCCAGCAGCCAAGAACGGGCAGCGGGGGGGCTGAGAGATACGCAGTATTTT.